The clone carrying this T cell receptor beta chain occurred once. Its matching antigen is unknown. The sequencing template was cDNA reverse transcribed from extracted RNA. Clones were sequenced by immunoSEQ multiplex PCR, and TCRdb holds only the in-frame ones, with some missing. The data show about 120,000 clones, with around 56% seen just once and roughly 0.5% held by the top ten. The treatment: oral pan-JAK inhibitor, 5-10 mg twice daily. V was shortened by 6 bases and J by 6 bases, with 10 bases between the two germline ends. The CDR3 is made up of 11 amino acids. Germline assignment: CDR1 SQVTM and CDR2 ANQGSEA. These data belong to a study of CD8+ T cells in alopecia areata. Study results and limitations: Persistence during tofacitinib was seen for many expanded lesional clones in scalp and blood.

The V gene is TRBV29-1, the J gene TRBJ2-3; unclear D gene. This sample comprised CD4+ T cells sorted from blood, obtained at week 4, from a patient treated with tofacitinib. This TCR derives from a human donor with alopecia areata. DNA of the CDR3: TGCAGCGTGGTTCCCGGGGATACGCAGTATTTT. Residues: CSVVPGDTQYF.